These 17 T cell receptor beta chains originate from one sample sequenced in a study of identical twins. A single record per CDR3 protein comes from TCRdb applying MiXCR to the 5' RACE reads. Of just under 550,000 distinct CDR3 sequences in the sample, approximately 14% were seen once. The same sample was also studied in work on yellow fever vaccine responses in identical twins.

The specimen sequenced was CD4+ T cells sorted from blood. Receptor source: a woman aged 18-35 years in good health.

A few counts support this clonotype. J is TRBJ2-7 and V is TRBV20-1, with 8 nucleotides matching TRBD1. Germline V gives CDR1 DFQATT, CDR2 SNEGSKA (reference sequence). Trimming took 0 bases from V and 4 from J; bases not matched to a gene: 8. The CDR3 contains 15 residues. CDR3 region: CSARDMAGGGYEQYF. The DNA for the CDR3 is TGCAGTGCTAGAGATATGGCAGGGGGCGGGTACGAGCAGTACTTC.

The V and J genes are TRBV20-1 and TRBJ2-2; D not certain. The CDR3 has 12 amino acids. CDR1 is DFQATT and CDR2 is SNEGSKA in the germline V gene (reference sequence). The V end was cut by 0 bases, the J end by 5 bases, with 4 bases between. The CDR3 region is CSARDSTGELFF. DNA of the CDR3: TGCAGTGCTAGAGATTCAACCGGGGAGCTGTTTTTT.

Regarding this clonotype: At one boundary the junction diverges from the germline segment, which might be a read error. The chain combines TRBV7-9 with TRBJ2-2; TRBD1 might be the D (5 bases). The CDR3 totals 15 residues. Germline CDR1 is SEHNR and CDR2 is FQNEAQ (reference sequence). Here the CDR3 reads CASNLAQGDTGELFF. For the CDR3, the DNA is TGTGCCAGCAACTTAGCCCAGGGCGACACCGGGGAGCTGTTTTTT.

The chain has TRBV5-1 and TRBJ2-1; TRBD1 is a possible D gene (6 bases). Trimming took off 4 bases at V and 3 bases at J, with 17 bases between the two ends. CDR3 length equals 16 residues. Germline loops: CDR1 SGHRS, CDR2 YFSETQ. CDR3 region: CASSVHARTDYNEQFF. Written as DNA, the CDR3 is TGCGCCAGCAGCGTCCACGCCCGGACAGACTACAATGAGCAGTTCTTC.

This clonotype was seen only a few times. The chain couples TRBV20-1 to TRBJ2-7, with 9 bases aligning to TRBD2. Germline CDR1 DFQATT, CDR2 SNEGSKA (reference sequence). The CDR3 covers 15 residues. With 4 bases clipped from V and 4 bases from J, the junction kept 11 bases outside the gene matches. CDR3 sequence reads: CSAKSELAGMYEQYF. DNA for the CDR3: TGCAGTGCTAAAAGCGAGCTAGCGGGAATGTACGAGCAGTACTTC.

This clonotype has just a few counts. This chain joins TRBV28 and TRBJ2-4, with D possibly matching TRBD2 (6 bases). This CDR3 spans 15 amino acids. Trimming removed 4 bases from V and 5 bases from J, with 15 bases in between. Looked up from germline, CDR1 is MDHEN and CDR2 is SYDVKM. This CDR3 reads CASSSPASGENIQYF. Here the CDR3 DNA reads TGTGCCAGCAGTTCCCCGGCATCGGGGGAAAACATTCAGTACTTC.

The chain recombines TRBV10-3 with TRBJ2-3, with D possibly matching TRBD2 (5 bases). Germline values: CDR1 ENHRY, CDR2 SYGVKD. The CDR3 length is 11 residues. V was clipped by 6 bases and J by 5 bases, with 6 bases between them. CDR3 nucleotide sequence: TGTGCCATCAGCCGGGAAGATACGCAGTATTTT. This codes for CAISREDTQYF.

The chain carries TRBV5-1 and TRBJ2-3; the D is unclear. The V gene's germline CDR1 is SGHRS and CDR2 YFSETQ. V gave up 0 bases and J gave up 2 bases, with 10 bases separating them. The CDR3 extends over 15 amino acids. This CDR3 is CASSLGSGFTDTQYF. CDR3 nucleotides: TGCGCCAGCAGCTTGGGTTCCGGCTTCACAGATACGCAGTATTTT.

The V gene is TRBV20-1, the J gene TRBJ2-3; D tentatively fits TRBD1 or TRBD2 (7 bases each). The CDR3 is 16 residues long. Trimming left V 6 bases short and J 7 bases short, with 26 bases between. The germline gives CDR1 DFQATT, CDR2 SNEGSKA (reference sequence). CDR3 sequence: CSAQGGGMSNWNTQYF. CDR3 bases: TGCAGTGCCCAGGGGGGGGGGATGTCTAATTGGAATACGCAGTATTTT.

The chain combines TRBV6-4 with TRBJ2-1; D is uncertain. The CDR3 loop spans 16 amino acids. Germline V gene data show CDR1 as MRHNA and CDR2 as SNTAGT. V lost 9 bases and J 0 bases, leaving 18 bases between the germline ends. This chain's CDR3 is CASSSAGKSSYNEQFF. In nucleotides, the CDR3 is TGTGCCAGTTCTTCAGCTGGAAAGAGCTCCTACAATGAGCAGTTCTTC.

This clonotype has only a few counts. The chain uses TRBV4-1 and TRBJ2-2; 10 bases line up with TRBD2. Germline CDR1 and CDR2: MGHRA and YSYEKL. Germline trimming cut 2 bases from V and 4 bases from J; bases unmatched to any gene: 10. The length of the CDR3 is 18 residues. CDR3 loop: CASSQPAGGPLTTGELFF. In nucleotides, the CDR3 is TGCGCCAGCAGCCAACCAGCGGGGGGGCCTCTCACCACCGGGGAGCTGTTTTTT.

In its sample, this clonotype was seen a few times. CDR3: CASSLARTSLAKNIQYF. The DNA for the CDR3 is TGCGCCAGCAGCTTGGCTCGGACTTCCCTAGCCAAAAACATTCAGTACTTC. This rearrangement joins TRBV5-1 to TRBJ2-4, with a tentative D call TRBD2 (5 bases). CDR1 is SGHRS and CDR2 is YFSETQ in the germline V gene. V lost 0 bases to trimming and J lost 0 bases, with 13 bases between them. The CDR3 is made up of 17 amino acids.

In this sample, this clonotype turned up a few times. V usage is TRBV6-5 and J usage is TRBJ1-1, with 12 bases identical to TRBD1. This CDR3 has 16 amino acids. Unmatched junction bases numbered 6, after V lost 2 bases and J lost 5 bases. Germline CDR1 reads MNHEY; CDR2 reads SVGAGI. CDR3 loop: CASSYPGQGARTEAFF. The CDR3 DNA reads TGTGCCAGCAGTTACCCGGGACAGGGGGCGCGAACTGAAGCTTTCTTT.

This clonotype was picked up a small number of times. The CDR3 nucleotides are TGCGCCAGCAGCTTCGAAGGTGCGAGTGAGCAGTTCTTC. Its translation: CASSFEGASEQFF. The V gene is TRBV5-1, the J gene TRBJ2-1; no clear D gene. Germline-derived CDR1 and CDR2 are SGHRS and YFSETQ. The CDR3 consists of 13 residues. V was pared by 2 bases and J by 9 bases, with 12 bases between.

The table lists this clonotype with a few counts. This chain links TRBV27 with TRBJ2-3; 7 bases match TRBD2. The CDR3 consists of 16 residues. Germline CDR1 MNHEY, CDR2 SMNVEV (reference sequence). After removal of 1 base from V and 0 bases from J, the junction contained 4 bases not matched to a gene. In nucleotides, the CDR3 is TGTGCCAGCAGTTTATTTAGCGGGTCTAGCACAGATACGCAGTATTTT. It specifies CASSLFSGSSTDTQYF.

This clonotype showed up just a few times. The chain is built from TRBV6-5 and TRBJ2-5; 8 positions agree with TRBD1. This CDR3 contains 16 residues. V gave up 0 bases and J gave up 2 bases; unmatched junction bases: 5. Germline CDR1 and CDR2: MNHEY and SVGAGI. CDR3 DNA sequence: TGTGCCAGCAGTTACTCCCGCTGGACAGGGCAAGAGACCCAGTACTTC. Protein sequence: CASSYSRWTGQETQYF.

The J gene is TRBJ2-7, the V gene TRBV10-3, with 10 bases identical to TRBD1. J lost 1 base, V lost 5 bases, and 5 bases had no gene match. The length of the CDR3 is 15 residues. CDR1 is ENHRY and CDR2 is SYGVKD in the germline V gene. The CDR3 DNA reads as TGTGCCATCAGTACCGGGACAGGGGTTTCCTACGAGCAGTACTTC. Translation gives CAISTGTGVSYEQYF.